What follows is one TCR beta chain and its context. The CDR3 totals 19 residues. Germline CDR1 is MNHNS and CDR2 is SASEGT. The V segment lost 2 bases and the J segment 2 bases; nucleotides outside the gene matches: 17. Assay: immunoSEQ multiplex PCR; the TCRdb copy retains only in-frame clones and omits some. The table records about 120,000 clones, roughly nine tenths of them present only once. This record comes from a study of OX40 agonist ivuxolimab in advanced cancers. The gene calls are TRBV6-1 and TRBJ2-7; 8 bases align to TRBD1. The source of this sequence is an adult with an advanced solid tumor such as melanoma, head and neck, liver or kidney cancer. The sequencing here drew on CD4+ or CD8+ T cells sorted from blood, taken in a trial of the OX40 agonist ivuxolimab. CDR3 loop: CASSESFPWTGRNPYEQYF. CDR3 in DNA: TGTGCCAGCAGTGAATCCTTTCCCTGGACAGGGAGGAACCCCTACGAGCAGTACTTC.